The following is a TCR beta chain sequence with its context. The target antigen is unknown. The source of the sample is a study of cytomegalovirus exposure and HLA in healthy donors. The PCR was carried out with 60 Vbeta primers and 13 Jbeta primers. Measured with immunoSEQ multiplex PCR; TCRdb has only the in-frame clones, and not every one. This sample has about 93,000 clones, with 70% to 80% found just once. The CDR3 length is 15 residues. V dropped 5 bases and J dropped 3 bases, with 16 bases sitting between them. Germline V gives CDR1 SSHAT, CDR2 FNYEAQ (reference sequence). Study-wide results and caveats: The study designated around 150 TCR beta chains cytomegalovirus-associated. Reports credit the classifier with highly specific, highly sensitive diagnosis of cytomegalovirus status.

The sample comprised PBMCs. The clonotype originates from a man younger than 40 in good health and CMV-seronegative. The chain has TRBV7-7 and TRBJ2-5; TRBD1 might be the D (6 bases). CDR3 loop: CASSPGNRVEETQYF. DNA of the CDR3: TGTGCCAGCAGCCCTGGAAACAGGGTCGAAGAGACCCAGTACTTC.